What follows describes a single T cell receptor beta chain. Its matching antigen is unknown. These data belong to a study of T cell repertoires in aging, cancer and after chemotherapy. As for the study in general: Donor ages fell into six groups from 30 or younger up to 70 or older. Study-wide points: The repertoire data cannot show anything about immunological memory following chemotherapy. Across the chemotherapy interval, each cancer cohort showed higher median generation probability, suggesting thymic rebound. Healthy donors lost TCR diversity with age mainly through richness, cancer patients through richness and evenness.

CDR1 is LNHDA, CDR2 SQIVND, per germline (reference sequence). This CDR3 is 13 amino acids long. V trimming: 8 bases; J trimming: 4 bases; junction bases outside the gene matches: 4. TCR beta rearrangements were amplified from peripheral blood genomic DNA. Multiplex touch-down PCR with TRB-A/B primers amplified rearranged V-D-J TRB sequences. TCRdb reprocessed the multiplex PCR reads via MiXCR and lists one record per CDR3 protein. The sample records 3,500 or so distinct CDR3 sequences, roughly 34% being singletons. The source material was blood. This clonotype originated in a human donor in good health. The chain joins TRBV19 to TRBJ1-2, with 10 positions matching TRBD1. The CDR3 DNA is TGTGCCAGTGTACGGGACAGGGGCTATGGCTACACCTTC. Translating it yields CASVRDRGYGYTF.